This TCR beta chain was recorded in a study of CD4 T cells in relation to SARS-CoV-2 and coronaviruses. In the study overall: The restricting HLA molecule for shared crossreactive spike epitopes was mapped.

The CDR3 extends over 15 amino acids. Germline CDR1 is LNHDA and CDR2 is SQIVND (reference sequence). Losses at the gene ends were 4 bases for V and 0 bases for J; bases not matched to a gene: 2. Sequenced by immunoSEQ multiplex PCR; TCRdb stores in-frame clones only, minus some. The sample contains about 68,000 clones, just over 90% of which appear only once. Before the COVID-19 pandemic, during about 2011-2019, CD4+ T cells were taken from unexposed donors. Cryopreserved PBMCs were CD4-enriched, then split into naive and memory cells. The sequencing input was naive CD4+ T cells from PBMCs. Specified subset: naive CD4+ T cells isolated by negative enrichment. The clonotype originates from a human donor in good health. J is TRBJ2-3 and V is TRBV19, with TRBD2 matching 9 bases. CDR3 nucleotide sequence: TGTGCCAGTAGTAACGCGGGAGGGAGCACAGATACGCAGTATTTT. Translation: CASSNAGGSTDTQYF.